This TCR beta chain derives from a study of brain T cells in children with intractable seizures. Sequencing was limited to surgery cases with top T cell transcript signatures in brain tissue. Germline lookup yields CDR1 SGHKS and CDR2 YYEKEE (reference sequence). The CDR3 has 16 residues. The V gene lost 0 bases and the J gene lost 3 bases, with 14 bases spanning the gap. Assay used: immunoSEQ multiplex PCR; TCRdb lists only in-frame clones, some missing. The sample lists approximately 60,000 clones; around 95% were seen once. This TCR derives from a boy younger than two with focal cortical dysplasia and intractable seizures. The V call is TRBV5-5, the J call TRBJ2-3; perhaps TRBD2 as D (5 bases). This specimen was peripheral blood, taken at surgery. In DNA, the CDR3 is TGTGCCAGCAGCTTGGGTTTTAGCGTTAAAACAGATACGCAGTATTTT. Translated, it gives CASSLGFSVKTDTQYF.